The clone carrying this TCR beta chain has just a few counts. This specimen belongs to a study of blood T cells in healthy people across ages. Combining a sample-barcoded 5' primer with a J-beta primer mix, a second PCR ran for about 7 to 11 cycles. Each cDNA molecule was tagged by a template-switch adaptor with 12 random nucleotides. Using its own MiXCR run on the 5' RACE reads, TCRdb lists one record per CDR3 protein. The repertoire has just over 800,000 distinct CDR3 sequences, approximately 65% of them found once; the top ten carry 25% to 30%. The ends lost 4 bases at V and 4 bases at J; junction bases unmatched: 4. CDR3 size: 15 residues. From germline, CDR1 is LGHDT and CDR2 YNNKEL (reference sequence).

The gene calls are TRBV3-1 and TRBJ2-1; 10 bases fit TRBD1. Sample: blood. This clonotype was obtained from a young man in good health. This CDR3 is CASSRDRGIYNEQFF. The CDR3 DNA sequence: TGTGCCAGCAGCCGGGACAGGGGCATATACAATGAGCAGTTCTTC.